Listed here are 31 T cell receptor beta chains from one sample, sequenced in a study of T cell repertoires in cytomegalovirus infection. A single record per CDR3 protein comes from TCRdb applying MiXCR to the reads. Among roughly 500,000 distinct CDR3 sequences listed, about 15% were seen once. Sequenced sample: CD8+ T cells from PBMCs. The receptors originated from a human donor in good health (CMV status not recorded). Some clones in this sample may be carry-over from other donors' samples.

J is TRBJ1-2 and V is TRBV14; the D is unclear. V was trimmed by 0 bases and J by 4 bases, leaving 12 bases between them. CDR3 length: 15 residues. Germline CDR1 SGHDN, CDR2 FVKESK. The CDR3 DNA is TGTGCCAGCAGCCAAGAGGCGTTCAAGGGCTATGGCTACACCTTC. Translated: CASSQEAFKGYGYTF. The complete variable domain, with remaining parts taken from reference TRBV14 and TRBJ1-2, reads EAGVTQFPSHSVIEKGQTVTLRCDPISGHDNLYWYRRVMGKEIKFLLHFVKESKQDESGMPNNRFLAERTGGTYSTLKVQPAELEDSGVYFCASSQEAFKGYGYTFGSGTRLTVV.

In its sample, this clonotype was seen many times. The chain is built from TRBV7-3 and TRBJ2-1; 9 nucleotides match TRBD2. Germline CDR1 is SGHTA and CDR2 is FQGTGA. The CDR3 length is 16 residues. V trimming: 5 bases; J trimming: 7 bases; junction bases outside the gene matches: 12. The CDR3 DNA follows: TGTGCCAGCAGCCCTCTTGCGGGGGGGCTGGAAAATGAGCAGTTCTTC. This codes for CASSPLAGGLENEQFF.

This clonotype was picked up a small number of times. The chain links TRBV2 to TRBJ2-7, with 7 bases lining up with TRBD1. Germline lookup yields CDR1 SNHLY and CDR2 FYNNEI. There are 15 residues in the CDR3. V gave up 6 bases and J gave up 2 bases; unmatched junction bases: 10. The CDR3 sequence is CASSDRQGPTYEQYF. The CDR3 nucleotides read TGTGCCAGCAGCGATAGACAGGGACCAACCTACGAGCAGTACTTC.

The rearrangement links TRBV10-3 to TRBJ1-3; D may be TRBD1 (5 bases). The V end lost 8 bases, the J end lost 0 bases, and 14 bases lay between the germline ends. Germline V CDR1 and CDR2: ENHRY, SYGVKD. The CDR3 is 15 residues long. The CDR3 DNA reads TGTGCCATCCTCATGGGGGGTGACTCTGGAAACACCATATATTTT. Protein sequence: CAILMGGDSGNTIYF.

At least ten counts were recorded for this clonotype. The chain has TRBV11-2 and TRBJ1-6; possible D gene TRBD1, 5 bases. The CDR3 spans 14 residues. Germline values: CDR1 SGHAT, CDR2 FQNNGV. The ends were cut back, 2 bases at V and 8 bases at J, with 10 bases in the middle. CDR3: CASSLTGADSPLHF. The CDR3 DNA is TGTGCCAGCAGCTTAACTGGGGCTGATTCACCCCTCCACTTT.

This chain joins TRBV12-3 or TRBV12-4 and TRBJ2-5; 13 bases match TRBD2. J was trimmed by 5 bases and V by 2 bases; bases with no gene match: 8. This CDR3 contains 17 residues. CDR3 sequence reads: CASSLSGLAGDSETQYF. In nucleotides, the CDR3 is TGTGCCAGCAGTTTATCCGGACTAGCGGGGGATTCGGAGACCCAGTACTTC.

This clonotype came up many times. CDR3 amino acids: CASRQGLDKNIQYF. The CDR3 DNA sequence: TGTGCCAGCCGACAGGGACTGGACAAAAACATTCAGTACTTC. The chain recombines TRBV28 with TRBJ2-4; D perhaps matches TRBD1 (7 bases). V was cut by 8 bases and J by 3 bases, with 14 bases left in between. Germline V lookup: CDR1 MDHEN, CDR2 SYDVKM. This CDR3 comprises 14 residues.

The chain links TRBV3-1 to TRBJ2-2; D not certain. This CDR3 is built from 14 residues. Per germline, CDR1 LGHDT and CDR2 YNNKEL (reference sequence). V lost 4 bases, J lost 4 bases, and 10 bases lay in between. DNA for the CDR3: TGTGCCAGCAGCCCCCGCTCGGTCACCGGGGAGCTGTTTTTT. This translates into CASSPRSVTGELFF.

The chain couples TRBV3-1 to TRBJ1-1; D remains ambiguous. Per the germline V gene, CDR1 is LGHDT and CDR2 is YNNKEL (reference sequence). V lost 1 base and J lost 0, with 15 bases in between. The CDR3 consists of 17 residues. The chain's CDR3 is CASSQVHIVFMNTEAFF. CDR3 in DNA: TGTGCCAGCAGCCAAGTGCATATTGTGTTCATGAACACTGAAGCTTTCTTT.

V is TRBV4-2 and J is TRBJ1-2, with D tentatively TRBD1 (6 bases). Germline values: CDR1 LGHNA, CDR2 YNFKEQ. The V end was cut by 3 bases, the J end by 4 bases, with 15 bases between. The CDR3 covers 15 residues. CDR3 protein: CASSHWGDRFYGYTF. CDR3 coding DNA: TGTGCCAGCAGCCATTGGGGTGACAGGTTCTATGGCTACACCTTC.

This clonotype was detected a few times. V usage is TRBV4-1 and J usage is TRBJ1-5; D remains unclear. Looked up from germline, CDR1 is MGHRA and CDR2 is YSYEKL. The V gene lost 0 bases and the J gene lost 3 bases, with 15 bases spanning the gap. The length of the CDR3 is 17 residues. The CDR3: CASSQDPVATPNQPQHF. The CDR3 DNA reads TGCGCCAGCAGCCAAGATCCCGTGGCTACTCCCAATCAGCCCCAGCATTTT.

In its sample, this clonotype was seen a few times. The chain combines TRBV29-1 with TRBJ2-2, with 11 bases fitting TRBD1. The CDR3 extends over 15 amino acids. The ends lost 2 bases at V and 7 bases at J; junction bases unmatched: 6. The germline V gene encodes CDR1 SQVTM and CDR2 ANQGSEA. The CDR3 DNA sequence: TGCAGCGTTGAATTCGGACAGGGGGCGGACGGGGAGCTGTTTTTT. The encoded protein is CSVEFGQGADGELFF.

The table lists this clonotype with many counts. The CDR3: CASSFLGGNTQYF. The CDR3 nucleotides read TGTGCCAGCAGCTTTCTCGGGGGAAATACGCAGTATTTT. The chain uses TRBV7-3 and TRBJ2-3; a weak D match, TRBD2 (6 bases). CDR3 size: 13 residues. V dropped 3 bases and J dropped 7 bases, with 11 bases sitting between them. Germline V lookup: CDR1 SGHTA, CDR2 FQGTGA. Complete variable domain (other parts from reference TRBV7-3 and TRBJ2-3): GAGVSQTPSNKVTEKGKYVELRCDPISGHTALYWYRQSLGQGPEFLIYFQGTGAADDSGLPNDRFFAVRPEGSVSTLKIQRTERGDSAVYLCASSFLGGNTQYFGPGTRLTVL.

This clonotype was observed at least ten times. The rearrangement joins TRBV11-2 to TRBJ2-7, with D perhaps assigned TRBD1 or TRBD2 (5 bases each). Germline V CDR1 and CDR2: SGHAT, FQNNGV. Trimming left V 3 bases short and J 7 bases short, with 16 bases between. The CDR3 loop spans 14 amino acids. CDR3: CASSLSGTLGEQYF. DNA for the CDR3: TGTGCCAGCAGCTTGTCAGGGACCCTAGGGGAGCAGTACTTC.

In its sample, this clonotype was seen a few times. The J gene is TRBJ2-1, the V gene TRBV20-1; 12 bases map to TRBD2. The ends lost 7 bases at V and 0 bases at J; junction bases unmatched: 7. CDR3 length: 16 residues. CDR1 is DFQATT, CDR2 SNEGSKA, per germline (reference sequence). The CDR3 protein is CSVGLAGRSSYNEQFF. CDR3 bases: TGCAGTGTTGGACTAGCGGGACGTAGCTCCTACAATGAGCAGTTCTTC.

This sequence joins TRBV28 and TRBJ2-2; D is tentatively TRBD1 or TRBD2 (5 bases each). The CDR3 runs to 16 residues. With 3 bases removed from V and 7 bases from J, the gap between germline ends came to 18 bases. Germline V gene sequence: CDR1 MDHEN, CDR2 SYDVKM. CDR3 sequence (DNA): TGTGCCAGCAGTTTCCGAGGGGCGGCCGGTGGCGGGGAGCTGTTTTTT. It translates to CASSFRGAAGGGELFF.

CDR3 nucleotides: TGTGCCAGCATTTCCGTGACAGGGGACAATGAGCAGTTCTTC. This encodes CASISVTGDNEQFF. The chain has TRBV27 and TRBJ2-1; TRBD1 matches at 8 bases. The CDR3 runs 14 residues. The V and J ends lost 7 bases and 5 bases, in that order; junction bases with no gene match: 7. The germline V gene encodes CDR1 MNHEY and CDR2 SMNVEV (reference sequence).

In this sample, this clonotype turned up many times. The chain links TRBV7-7 to TRBJ2-3; D gene unclear. The CDR3 is 15 amino acids. V shed 2 bases and J shed 3 bases, with 12 bases lying between them. CDR1 is SSHAT, CDR2 FNYEAQ, per germline (reference sequence). Written as DNA, the CDR3 is TGTGCCAGCAGCTTACGACACCGACGGACAGATACGCAGTATTTT. It encodes CASSLRHRRTDTQYF.

This clonotype appeared many times. The rearrangement uses TRBV11-2 and TRBJ1-5, with D possibly being TRBD1 (5 bases). CDR1 is SGHAT, CDR2 FQNNGV, per germline. The CDR3 is 15 residues long. Between the trimmed V and J ends, which lost 6 bases and 6 bases, there was a span of 18 bases. In nucleotides, the CDR3 is TGTGCCAGCAGTTACGGACGAGGGACGGCTCAGCCCCAGCATTTT. Translation gives CASSYGRGTAQPQHF.

This sequence joins TRBV27 and TRBJ2-7; D is possibly TRBD2 (7 bases). Germline values: CDR1 MNHEY, CDR2 SMNVEV (reference sequence). The V end was cut by 2 bases, the J end by 4 bases, with 21 bases between. There are 17 residues in the CDR3. In nucleotides, the CDR3 is TGTGCCAGCAGTTTAATGGCGCGGGGGACACCACCGTACGAGCAGTACTTC. Residues: CASSLMARGTPPYEQYF.

V gene TRBV4-2 combines with J gene TRBJ2-7; possibly TRBD1 for D (6 bases). V was trimmed by 5 bases and J by 6 bases, leaving 11 bases between them. Germline CDR1 reads LGHNA; CDR2 reads YNFKEQ. The CDR3 covers 12 residues. The CDR3 coding sequence is TGTGCCAGCAGCGAGGGGGACGGCGAGCAGTACTTC. Its protein product is CASSEGDGEQYF.

In its sample, this clonotype was seen many times. The chain uses TRBV15 and TRBJ1-1, with TRBD1 matching over 8 bases. The CDR3 length is 15 residues. The germline V gene has CDR1 LNHNV and CDR2 YYDKDF (reference sequence). V dropped 3 bases and J dropped 2; count of bases not matched to a gene: 5. Written as DNA, the CDR3 is TGTGCCACCAGCAGGCCCCAGGGGGCTAACACTGAAGCTTTCTTT. This gives the protein CATSRPQGANTEAFF. Filled out from reference TRBV15 and TRBJ1-1, the complete variable domain reads DAMVIQNPRYQVTQFGKPVTLSCSQTLNHNVMYWYQQKSSQAPKLLFHYYDKDFNNEADTPDNFQSRRPNTSFCFLDIRSPGLGDTAMYLCATSRPQGANTEAFFGQGTRLTVV.

This clonotype showed up just a few times. The gene calls are TRBV11-2 and TRBJ1-3, with a weak D call TRBD1 (6 bases). Germline assignment: CDR1 SGHAT and CDR2 FQNNGV. V was pared by 2 bases and J by 1 base, with 18 bases between. This CDR3 is 18 amino acids long. The CDR3 DNA sequence: TGTGCCAGCAGCTTAACCGGGACACTTTCATCTTCTGGAAACACCATATATTTT. Translation: CASSLTGTLSSSGNTIYF. Full variable domain (missing parts from reference TRBV11-2 and TRBJ1-3): EAGVAQSPRYKIIEKRQSVAFWCNPISGHATLYWYQQILGQGPKLLIQFQNNGVVDDSQLPKDRFSAERLKGVDSTLKIQPAKLEDSAVYLCASSLTGTLSSSGNTIYFGEGSWLTVV.

This clonotype was seen at least ten times. The chain recombines TRBV12-3 or TRBV12-4 with TRBJ2-1, with 8 bases matching TRBD2. The CDR3 spans 19 residues. Unmatched junction bases numbered 18, after V lost 8 bases and J lost 0 bases. DNA of the CDR3: TGTGCCAGCTTAAAGGGCCAGGAGCGGGAGTTAAGCTCCTACAATGAGCAGTTCTTC. Translated, it gives CASLKGQERELSSYNEQFF.

The CDR3 DNA follows: TGTGCCAGCAGTGACTCGACCGACTTTACCACAGATACGCAGTATTTT. Its protein product is CASSDSTDFTTDTQYF. The V gene is TRBV6-4, the J gene TRBJ2-3; no firm D call. Germline V gene lookup returns CDR1 MRHNA and CDR2 SNTAGT. The CDR3 runs to 16 residues. V lost 0 bases, J lost 2 bases, and 12 bases lay in between.

This clonotype was counted between two and nine times. The chain joins TRBV28 to TRBJ2-7; 7 nucleotides align to TRBD1. V was clipped by 6 bases and J by 7 bases; unmatched bases: 18. Germline values: CDR1 MDHEN, CDR2 SYDVKM. The CDR3 totals 16 residues. The CDR3 sequence: CASSLSPDRSLGEQYF. CDR3 in DNA: TGTGCCAGCAGCTTAAGCCCGGACAGGTCCTTGGGGGAGCAGTACTTC.

In its sample, this clonotype was seen many times. The chain carries TRBV11-1 and TRBJ1-1; weak D call: TRBD1 (6 bases). V dropped 3 bases and J dropped 8 bases, with 22 bases sitting between them. Germline CDR1 reads SGHAT; CDR2 reads FQDESV (reference sequence). CDR3 length: 16 amino acids. The CDR3: CASSFLMAGEVEEAFF. The CDR3 DNA follows: TGTGCCAGCAGCTTCCTCATGGCAGGGGAAGTGGAGGAAGCTTTCTTT.

This clonotype was observed a few times. The V call is TRBV6-2 or TRBV6-3, the J call TRBJ2-7; 15 nucleotides line up with TRBD2. CDR1 MNHEY and CDR2 SVGEGT come from the germline V gene. There are 18 residues in the CDR3. V lost 6 bases and J lost 5; bases outside the gene matches: 14. CDR3 nucleotides: TGTGCCAGCAGGCTCGGGACTAGCGGGAGGATCTATGACCACGAGCAGTACTTC. It yields the protein CASRLGTSGRIYDHEQYF.

The chain employs TRBV7-9 and TRBJ2-7; 8 nucleotides line up with TRBD1. CDR3 length: 15 residues. V was pared by 5 bases and J by 2 bases, with 8 bases of the junction left unmatched. Germline CDR1 SEHNR, CDR2 FQNEAQ (reference sequence). The DNA of the CDR3 is TGTGCCAGCAGCCCCCGGGACAGGCCTACCTACGAGCAGTACTTC. Protein product: CASSPRDRPTYEQYF.

V gene TRBV6-5 combines with J gene TRBJ2-7, with D possibly being TRBD2 (6 bases). Germline V lookup: CDR1 MNHEY, CDR2 SVGAGI. The CDR3 is 16 residues long. V lost 5 bases and J lost 6, with 23 bases in between. CDR3 in DNA: TGTGCCAGCAGTACGGGGACTTCTCCCTTTTGGGCCGAGCAGTACTTC. Translation: CASSTGTSPFWAEQYF.

The chain employs TRBV19 and TRBJ1-2; 9 bases are shared with TRBD1. J lost 6 bases, V lost 7 bases, and 6 bases had no gene match. The CDR3 consists of 13 residues. Germline loops: CDR1 LNHDA, CDR2 SQIVND (reference sequence). CDR3 DNA: TGTGCCAGTACCAGGGACAGGGTCAATGGCTACACCTTC. It codes for CASTRDRVNGYTF.